The 16 T cell receptor beta chains below come from one sample, sequenced in a study of cytomegalovirus exposure and HLA in healthy donors. PCR used 60 Vbeta primers and 13 Jbeta primers. Assay: immunoSEQ multiplex PCR; the TCRdb copy retains only in-frame clones and omits some. This table holds roughly 160,000 clones, approximately 80% found once. Sequences were obtained from PBMCs. The receptors were sampled from a man aged 25-45 years in good health and CMV-seronegative.

The chain is built from TRBV19 and TRBJ2-4, with 9 bases aligning to TRBD1. CDR1 is LNHDA and CDR2 is SQIVND in the germline V gene (reference sequence). The V segment lost 6 bases and the J segment 8 bases; nucleotides outside the gene matches: 11. There are 15 residues in the CDR3. Written as DNA, the CDR3 is TGTGCCAGTAGCAGAGGGACAGGGTTTACGGACATTCAGTACTTC. This sequence encodes CASSRGTGFTDIQYF.

CDR3 amino acids: CASSIRGTGSSYEQYF. In DNA, the CDR3 is TGTGCCAGTAGTATCCGGGGGACAGGGAGCTCCTACGAGCAGTACTTC. The chain joins TRBV19 to TRBJ2-7; TRBD1 matches at 9 bases. Germline CDR1 reads LNHDA; CDR2 reads SQIVND (reference sequence). CDR3 size: 16 residues. With V trimmed by 3 bases and J by 0 bases, 6 bases remained unmatched.

The genes are TRBV18 and TRBJ2-7, with TRBD1 matching over 8 bases. Germline V gene lookup returns CDR1 KGHSH and CDR2 LQKENI. V lost 3 bases to trimming and J lost 2 bases; unmatched junction nucleotides: 6. CDR3 length equals 15 residues. The CDR3 is CASSPGQGSPYEQYF. Written as DNA, the CDR3 is TGTGCCAGCTCACCCGGACAGGGAAGTCCCTACGAGCAGTACTTC.

The sample holds a few counts of this clone. This chain connects TRBV6-4 to TRBJ2-5, with 11 bases that match TRBD1. Looked up from germline, CDR1 is MRHNA and CDR2 is SNTAGT. CDR3 length equals 15 residues. V was pared by 4 bases and J by 1 base, with 2 bases of the junction left unmatched. The CDR3 spells CASSAGTGGQETQYF. DNA of the CDR3: TGTGCCAGCAGTGCCGGGACAGGGGGCCAAGAGACCCAGTACTTC.

J is TRBJ2-2 and V is TRBV19; 7 bases are a match to TRBD2. The V gene end was trimmed by 3 bases and the J gene end by 6 bases; junction bases not matched to a gene: 4. The CDR3 sequence is 14 residues long. Germline-derived CDR1 and CDR2 are LNHDA and SQIVND (reference sequence). CDR3 nucleotides: TGTGCCAGTAGTATTGTCGGGGGGTCCGGGGAGCTGTTTTTT. Amino acids: CASSIVGGSGELFF.

The chain carries TRBV5-1 and TRBJ2-3; 8 bases agree with TRBD2. V lost 1 base, J lost 3 bases, and 4 bases stayed unmatched. CDR1 is SGHRS, CDR2 YFSETQ, per germline. This CDR3 has 15 amino acids. Here the CDR3 DNA reads TGCGCCAGCAGCTTGAACGGGAGGGTGACAGATACGCAGTATTTT. This encodes CASSLNGRVTDTQYF.

This clone was found a few times. The gene calls are TRBV7-6 and TRBJ2-2, with 7 nucleotides matching TRBD1. Trimming removed 5 bases from V and 2 bases from J; junction bases left unmatched: 11. CDR1 and CDR2 from the germline V gene are SGHVS and FNYEAQ. The CDR3 is 17 amino acids. The CDR3 spells CASSPRPGTDNTGELFF. The CDR3 region has the DNA TGTGCCAGCAGCCCGAGACCCGGGACAGATAACACCGGGGAGCTGTTTTTT.

The genes are TRBV30 and TRBJ2-7; perhaps TRBD2 as D (5 bases). CDR3 length: 11 residues. With 2 bases removed from V and 4 bases from J, the gap between germline ends came to 6 bases. Per the germline V gene, CDR1 is GTSNPN and CDR2 is SVGIG (reference sequence). CDR3 nucleotides: TGTGCCTGGAGTCCGGGGTACGAGCAGTACTTC. It specifies CAWSPGYEQYF.

The J gene is TRBJ2-7, the V gene TRBV6-5; 9 bases line up with TRBD1. Losses at the gene ends were 2 bases for V and 2 bases for J; bases not matched to a gene: 4. This CDR3 contains 15 residues. Germline V gene lookup returns CDR1 MNHEY and CDR2 SVGAGI. CDR3 coding DNA: TGTGCCAGCAGTTACACCCGGGACAGGGCCTACGAGCAGTACTTC. It encodes CASSYTRDRAYEQYF.

This clone appeared a single time. V usage is TRBV18 and J usage is TRBJ2-4, with 8 bases identical to TRBD2. Per germline, CDR1 KGHSH and CDR2 LQKENI. J lost 5 bases, V lost 3 bases, and 3 bases had no gene match. The CDR3 contains 14 residues. The CDR3 is CASSPGTSQNIQYF. CDR3 nucleotides: TGTGCCAGCTCACCCGGGACTAGTCAAAACATTCAGTACTTC.

The chain is built from TRBV28 and TRBJ1-5; tentative D call: TRBD1 (6 bases). Trimming removed 4 bases at V and 3 bases at J, with 10 bases between. This CDR3 is built from 14 residues. In germline, CDR1 is MDHEN, CDR2 SYDVKM. The CDR3 here is CASSWDTVNQPQHF. The CDR3 coding sequence is TGTGCCAGCAGTTGGGACACAGTCAATCAGCCCCAGCATTTT.

The chain carries TRBV7-2 and TRBJ2-7, with 7 positions matching TRBD2. V dropped 4 bases and J dropped 3; count of bases not matched to a gene: 9. The length of the CDR3 is 15 residues. CDR1 and CDR2 (germline): SGHTA, FQGNSA. The CDR3 reads CASSSRGGQNYEQYF. The CDR3 DNA follows: TGTGCCAGCAGCTCAAGGGGAGGGCAGAACTACGAGCAGTACTTC.

The chain recombines TRBV7-2 with TRBJ2-3; 7 bases fit TRBD1. This CDR3 has 16 residues. V was pared by 2 bases and J by 0 bases, with 5 bases of the junction left unmatched. CDR1 is SGHTA, CDR2 FQGNSA, per germline. In DNA, the CDR3 is TGTGCCAGCAGCTTAAGGACAGGAACTAGCACAGATACGCAGTATTTT. Translating gives CASSLRTGTSTDTQYF.

This CDR3 is CASSMTGGPNTEAFF. CDR3 coding DNA: TGTGCCAGCAGCATGACAGGGGGCCCGAACACTGAAGCTTTCTTT. The chain couples TRBV21-1 to TRBJ1-1; the D call TRBD1 from the table was never checked on the DNA. TRBV21-1 represents a pseudogene. There are 15 residues in the CDR3.

The J gene is TRBJ1-1, the V gene TRBV6-9, with a tentative D call TRBD1 (5 bases). Trimming removed 0 bases at V and 4 bases at J, with 12 bases between. The CDR3 spans 15 residues. Germline loops: CDR1 MNHGY, CDR2 SVAAGI. The CDR3, as DNA: TGTGCCAGCAGTTATTCGCAGGGTAGAAGCACTGAAGCTTTCTTT. This encodes CASSYSQGRSTEAFF.

This chain uses TRBV4-1 with TRBJ1-5; tentatively, D is TRBD1 (6 bases). Per germline, CDR1 MGHRA and CDR2 YSYEKL. Trimming removed 5 bases from V and 4 bases from J, with 9 bases in between. The CDR3 covers 13 residues. In DNA, the CDR3 is TGCGCCAGCAGCAGACAGGCGAATCAGCCCCAGCATTTT. Its protein product is CASSRQANQPQHF.